Detailed here is one T cell receptor beta chain. Its antigen remains unknown. The data were obtained in a study of T cells after yellow fever vaccination. Whole-study findings and limits: When the response was secondary, it was weaker but reached its peak faster, day 5 versus 15.

CDR3 length: 13 residues. Per germline, CDR1 SGHTA and CDR2 FQGNSA. Trimming shortened V by 1 base and J by 2 bases, and 3 bases separated the two germline ends. Using its own MiXCR run on the 5' RACE reads, TCRdb lists one record per CDR3 protein. The profile shows some 99,000 distinct CDR3 sequences, roughly 6% of them singletons. The rearrangement uses TRBV7-2 and TRBJ2-1; no firm D call. The sequenced sample was CD8+ T cells sorted from PBMCs, obtained 10 days after the yellow fever booster vaccination. This sequence was found in a man aged 18 to 30 who received the YFV17D yellow fever vaccine. The CDR3 region has the DNA TGTGCCAGCAGCTTAGGAGCCTACAATGAGCAGTTCTTC. It translates to CASSLGAYNEQFF.